Below, 21 T cell receptor beta chains from the same sample are listed, as sequenced in a study of cytomegalovirus exposure and HLA in healthy donors. A multiplex PCR was run with 60 Vbeta primers and 13 Jbeta primers. The repertoire was sequenced with immunoSEQ multiplex PCR; TCRdb's copy has only in-frame clones and lacks some. The sample shows 150,000 to 200,000 clones, roughly 70% of them seen only once. Sequencing used PBMCs. These receptor sequences come from a girl between 5 and 17 years old in good health and CMV-seronegative.

V and J are TRBV5-6 and TRBJ2-7, with TRBD2 identical over 9 bases. The V gene end was trimmed by 4 bases and the J gene end by 2 bases; junction bases not matched to a gene: 10. Germline V gives CDR1 SGHDT, CDR2 YYEEEE. The CDR3 is made up of 16 amino acids. CDR3 protein: CASSGGLAGFAYEQYF. CDR3 coding DNA: TGTGCCAGCAGCGGGGGGCTAGCGGGGTTCGCCTACGAGCAGTACTTC.

The CDR3 reads CASSAKSGGYNEQFF. The DNA for the CDR3 is TGTGCCAGCAGTGCGAAGAGCGGGGGGTACAATGAGCAGTTCTTC. The V call is TRBV2, the J call TRBJ2-1; 9 bases align to TRBD2. Looked up from germline, CDR1 is SNHLY and CDR2 is FYNNEI. J lost 4 bases, V lost 4 bases, and 5 bases had no gene match. CDR3 length equals 15 residues.

The CDR3 DNA is TGTGCCAGCAGCCTAGGGGGGGAGTACAATGAGCAGTTCTTC. Translation: CASSLGGEYNEQFF. V gene TRBV4-2 combines with J gene TRBJ2-1; D perhaps matches TRBD2 (7 bases). The CDR3 has 14 residues. Deletions cut 4 bases from V and 4 bases from J, with 11 bases between. The germline CDR1 and CDR2 sequences are LGHNA and YNFKEQ.

This clone was seen a few times. This chain connects TRBV10-1 to TRBJ1-1, with 12 bases identical to TRBD1. The CDR3 sequence is 17 residues long. V trimming: 4 bases; J trimming: 3 bases; junction bases outside the gene matches: 9. Per germline, CDR1 WNHNN and CDR2 SYGVQD (reference sequence). CDR3 in amino acids: CASSGTGTGGADTEAFF. The CDR3 nucleotides are TGCGCCAGCAGTGGGACCGGGACAGGGGGCGCGGACACTGAAGCTTTCTTT.

This sequence joins TRBV4-1 and TRBJ1-5; 9 bases map to TRBD1. This CDR3 spans 15 amino acids. In germline, CDR1 is MGHRA, CDR2 YSYEKL. V gave up 5 bases and J gave up 6 bases; unmatched junction bases: 8. The chain's CDR3 is CASSDRTGVIQPQHF. As DNA, the CDR3 is TGCGCCAGCAGCGACCGGACAGGGGTAATTCAGCCCCAGCATTTT.

J is TRBJ1-5 and V is TRBV2; no firm D call. The V and J ends lost 4 bases and 2 bases respectively, with 12 bases between them. CDR1 and CDR2 (germline): SNHLY, FYNNEI. This CDR3 spans 15 amino acids. CDR3: CASSVAGGRNQPQHF. DNA for the CDR3: TGTGCCAGCAGTGTGGCAGGAGGTCGCAATCAGCCCCAGCATTTT.

This clone has a handful of counts. V gene TRBV14 combines with J gene TRBJ1-2, with a weak D call TRBD1 (5 bases). V was clipped by 4 bases and J by 3 bases, with 12 bases between them. Per germline, CDR1 SGHDN and CDR2 FVKESK. The CDR3 extends over 14 amino acids. CDR3 protein: CASSPLDRYYGYTF. CDR3 bases: TGTGCCAGCAGCCCCCTCGACAGATACTATGGCTACACCTTC.

The chain couples TRBV6-5 to TRBJ1-6; D might be TRBD1 (6 bases). This CDR3 has 16 residues. V lost 2 bases to trimming and J lost 9 bases, with 17 bases between them. Germline CDR1 MNHEY, CDR2 SVGAGI. CDR3 in DNA: TGTGCCAGCAGTTACGGTGGGGGCGGTATGGGTTCACCCCTCCACTTT. The encoded protein is CASSYGGGGMGSPLHF.

The chain employs TRBV2 and TRBJ1-2, with D maybe TRBD1 (5 bases). Germline V gene sequence: CDR1 SNHLY, CDR2 FYNNEI. The CDR3 is 13 amino acids. V lost 5 bases, J lost 4 bases, and 11 bases lay in between. The CDR3 DNA reads as TGTGCCAGCAGTCGGGGGTCGGGCTATGGCTACACCTTC. Its translation is CASSRGSGYGYTF.

V and J are TRBV25-1 and TRBJ2-7, with 8 bases lining up with TRBD1. The CDR3 covers 18 residues. The germline gives CDR1 MGHDK, CDR2 SYGVNS. The J segment lost 0 bases and the V segment lost 2 bases, leaving 12 bases of the junction unmatched. CDR3 bases: TGTGCCAGCAGTGAAACCCGAGCCGGGACAGGCTTCTCCTACGAGCAGTACTTC. This codes for CASSETRAGTGFSYEQYF.

The rearrangement links TRBV19 to TRBJ2-6; TRBD1 might be the D (5 bases). The V and J ends lost 6 bases and 2 bases respectively, with 8 bases between them. Germline V gives CDR1 LNHDA, CDR2 SQIVND (reference sequence). The CDR3 spans 14 residues. CDR3 region: CASSRETGANVLTF. The DNA for the CDR3 is TGTGCCAGTAGCAGGGAAACTGGGGCCAACGTCCTGACTTTC.

This clone was picked up a small number of times. V and J are TRBV7-9 and TRBJ1-3; 7 bases are a match to TRBD1. CDR1 and CDR2 (germline): SEHNR, FQNEAQ (reference sequence). V trimming: 6 bases; J trimming: 2 bases; junction bases outside the gene matches: 7. The CDR3 consists of 15 residues. The CDR3 loop is CASSSAGTAGNTIYF. Written as DNA, the CDR3 is TGTGCCAGCAGTTCCGCTGGGACAGCTGGAAACACCATATATTTT.

This sequence joins TRBV6-1 and TRBJ2-7, with D perhaps TRBD2 (5 bases). CDR3 length: 15 residues. CDR1 and CDR2 (germline): MNHNS, SASEGT. The ends were cut back, 1 base at V and 12 bases at J, with 22 bases in the middle. The CDR3 DNA reads TGTGCCAGCAGTGAAGGGTGGGAGTTATTATACCGCAGGTACTTC. Translated: CASSEGWELLYRRYF.

V gene TRBV21-1 combines with J gene TRBJ1-1. TRBV21-1 is a pseudogene locus. The CDR3 is 15 residues long. For the CDR3, the DNA is TGTGCCAGCAGCAAGGGAGCCAGGAGGAACACTGAAGCTTTCTTT. Amino acids: CASSKGARRNTEAFF.

This chain uses TRBV4-2 with TRBJ2-2; 10 bases fit TRBD2. This CDR3 is 17 amino acids long. The trim removed 2 bases at V and 7 bases at J, leaving 10 bases unmatched. The germline CDR1 and CDR2 sequences are LGHNA and YNFKEQ. The CDR3 is CASSQTISGGANGELFF. The CDR3 DNA is TGTGCCAGCAGCCAAACGATCAGCGGGGGGGCCAACGGGGAGCTGTTTTTT.

The V and J genes are TRBV5-1 and TRBJ2-2; D possibly corresponds to TRBD2 (5 bases). The V gene's germline CDR1 is SGHRS and CDR2 YFSETQ. Trimming stripped 5 bases from V and 0 bases from J, with 8 bases between. The CDR3 is 14 residues long. The CDR3 sequence is CASSGSTNTGELFF. The CDR3 DNA reads as TGCGCCAGCAGTGGGAGCACGAACACCGGGGAGCTGTTTTTT.

This chain connects TRBV6-1 to TRBJ1-5; D gene unclear. The V and J ends lost 1 base and 4 bases respectively, with 14 bases between them. CDR3 length: 16 amino acids. Germline V gene data show CDR1 as MNHNS and CDR2 as SASEGT. The CDR3 reads CASSEDFTDPNQPQHF. CDR3 coding DNA: TGTGCCAGCAGTGAAGACTTCACAGACCCGAATCAGCCCCAGCATTTT.

The J gene is TRBJ1-3, the V gene TRBV5-6, with D unresolved. This CDR3 comprises 15 residues. Trimming cost V 2 bases and J 4 bases, with 13 bases left between them. The germline V gene encodes CDR1 SGHDT and CDR2 YYEEEE. CDR3 nucleotide sequence: TGTGCCAGCAGCTTAAACTCCCTTTCCGGAAACACCATATATTTT. It encodes CASSLNSLSGNTIYF. Full variable domain (missing parts from reference TRBV5-6 and TRBJ1-3): DAGVTQSPTHLIKTRGQQVTLRCSPKSGHDTVSWYQQALGQGPQFIFQYYEEEERQRGNFPDRFSGHQFPNYSSELNVNALLLGDSALYLCASSLNSLSGNTIYFGEGSWLTVV.

The chain is built from TRBV15 and TRBJ1-1, with 7 positions matching TRBD1. The CDR3 sequence is 14 residues long. Looked up from germline, CDR1 is LNHNV and CDR2 is YYDKDF (reference sequence). The V segment lost 3 bases and the J segment 6 bases; nucleotides outside the gene matches: 7. For the CDR3, the DNA is TGTGCCACCAGCAGGGCAGGGACAGTCTCTGAAGCTTTCTTT. Protein: CATSRAGTVSEAFF.

The J gene is TRBJ2-5, the V gene TRBV29-1; D is possibly TRBD1 (5 bases). Looked up from germline, CDR1 is SQVTM and CDR2 is ANQGSEA. The CDR3 is made up of 13 amino acids. V shed 5 bases and J shed 4 bases, with 14 bases lying between them. CDR3 amino acids: CSVYQGRVETQYF. CDR3 nucleotides: TGCAGCGTTTACCAGGGTCGTGTAGAGACCCAGTACTTC. The full variable domain, its missing parts supplied by reference TRBV29-1 and TRBJ2-5, is SAVISQKPSRDICQRGTSLTIQCQVDSQVTMMFWYRQQPGQSLTLIATANQGSEATYESGFVIDKFPISRPNLTFSTLTVSNMSPEDSSIYLCSVYQGRVETQYFGPGTRLLVL.

This clone was picked up one time. The rearrangement links TRBV7-9 to TRBJ1-1; tentatively, D is TRBD1 (5 bases). The V end was cut by 7 bases, the J end by 3 bases, with 18 bases between. The CDR3 length is 15 residues. Germline V lookup: CDR1 SEHNR, CDR2 FQNEAQ (reference sequence). The CDR3 spells CASNSQGLGHTEAFF. For the CDR3, the DNA is TGTGCCAGCAACTCTCAGGGTCTTGGTCACACTGAAGCTTTCTTT.